The present T cell receptor (beta chain) was sequenced within a study of OX40 agonist ivuxolimab in advanced cancers. Regarding the study as a whole: At 0.1 to 3.0 mg/kg, CD4+ and CD8+ blood T cells expanded clonally by week 6.

For this clone: Antigen specificity is unknown.

Only in-frame clones appear in the TCRdb table, and some are missing; sequencing was by immunoSEQ multiplex PCR. The sample includes 73,000 or so clones, approximately 79% of them seen just once. The CDR3 is made up of 17 amino acids. Trimming at V came to 1 base and at J to 4 bases, leaving 9 bases not matched to a gene. The germline gives CDR1 LNHNV, CDR2 YYDKDF (reference sequence). This specimen was CD4+ or CD8+ T cells sorted from blood, taken in a trial of the OX40 agonist ivuxolimab. The sequence derives from an adult with an advanced solid tumor such as melanoma, head and neck, liver or kidney cancer. The J gene is TRBJ1-4, the V gene TRBV15, with 7 bases fitting TRBD1. CDR3 DNA: TGTGCCACCAGCAGAGGCCTCGTGGGGACAGATAATGAAAAACTGTTTTTT. It specifies CATSRGLVGTDNEKLFF.